Following are 9 T cell receptor beta chains from one sample sequenced in a study of beta chain features in type 1 diabetes (dated by TCRdb to the late 2010s). The receptor library was made with the immunoSEQ multiplex PCR assay. All of the isolated RNA was reverse transcribed with the High Capacity cDNA Reverse Transcription Kit, so expressed TCRB transcripts were sequenced. TCRdb took this table from immuneACCESS and kept in-frame rearrangements with V and J called. Such tables lack part of the clones; where checked against another copy, unresolved V genes explain under half of the gap, and the rest is unexplained. Counted in this sample were under 450,000 clones; approximately 15% of them appeared once. About 0.034% of the sample goes to the ten largest clones. Source material: naive CD4+ T cells from blood. Sample cell subset or site, as interpreted from the label and publication: true naive CD4+ T cells. The receptors were gathered from a man in his thirties or forties in good health.

This rearrangement joins TRBV10-3 to TRBJ1-2; the match to TRBD1 covers 7 bases. Germline V gene lookup returns CDR1 ENHRY and CDR2 SYGVKD. The CDR3 has 16 residues. With 3 bases clipped from V and 2 bases from J, the junction kept 9 bases outside the gene matches. DNA for the CDR3: TGTGCCATCAGTGAATCTCTACGGGACAGCAACTATGGCTACACCTTC. Translated: CAISESLRDSNYGYTF.

V gene TRBV7-2 combines with J gene TRBJ2-7, with D possibly TRBD2 on 6 matching bases. The CDR3 runs to 14 residues. Per the germline V gene, CDR1 is SGHTA and CDR2 is FQGNSA. V was clipped by 1 base and J by 4 bases, with 11 bases between them. CDR3 DNA: TGTGCCAGCAGCTTAGATGGCGGGGCATACGAGCAGTACGTC. Protein sequence: CASSLDGGAYEQYV.

This clone has more than one count but fewer than ten. The chain uses TRBV4-1 and TRBJ2-7; 9 bases line up with TRBD1. The CDR3 sequence is 17 residues long. CDR1 and CDR2 (germline): MGHRA, YSYEKL. The trim removed 2 bases at V and 1 base at J, leaving 9 bases unmatched. CDR3 region: CASSQTAGTGLSYEQYF. The CDR3 nucleotides are TGCGCCAGCAGCCAAACGGCCGGGACAGGGTTATCCTACGAGCAGTACTTC.

The J gene is TRBJ2-5, the V gene TRBV2; 8 bases are shared with TRBD2. Germline CDR1 reads SNHLY; CDR2 reads FYNNEI. V shed 8 bases, J shed 0 bases, and the junction held 11 bases outside the gene matches. The CDR3 runs 16 residues. The CDR3 region has the DNA TGTGCCAGCGGGGGACTACTAGCGGCGTACCAAGAGACCCAGTACTTC. Protein product: CASGGLLAAYQETQYF.

This clone was observed a few times. The V gene is TRBV19, the J gene TRBJ2-5; TRBD2 aligns across 7 bases. The CDR3 length is 15 residues. V shed 1 base, J shed 3 bases, and the junction held 5 bases outside the gene matches. Germline V gives CDR1 LNHDA, CDR2 SQIVND (reference sequence). As DNA, the CDR3 is TGTGCCAGTAGTATAGGCACTAGCGATAAAGAGACCCAGTACTTC. Its translation is CASSIGTSDKETQYF.

The chain combines TRBV7-9 with TRBJ2-1; the match to TRBD2 covers 11 bases. V dropped 4 bases and J dropped 7; count of bases not matched to a gene: 12. Germline V gene sequence: CDR1 SEHNR, CDR2 FQNEAQ (reference sequence). This CDR3 contains 17 residues. In DNA, the CDR3 is TGTGCCAGCAGCTCAATAGCGGGAGGGGTATCACGGAATGAGCAGTTCTTC. Protein product: CASSSIAGGVSRNEQFF.

Only a few counts were recorded for this clone. The chain links TRBV14 to TRBJ2-1, with 9 bases matching TRBD2. From germline, CDR1 is SGHDN and CDR2 FVKESK. The CDR3 has 18 residues. J lost 7 bases, V lost 4 bases, and 17 bases had no gene match. In nucleotides, the CDR3 is TGTGCCAGCAGCCCACTTCATGCCCGACTAGCGGTGAGAAATGAGCAGTTCTTC. It is translated as CASSPLHARLAVRNEQFF.

This clone was found many times. This chain joins TRBV23-1 and TRBJ2-1, with D possibly being TRBD1 (6 bases). Being an ORF, TRBV23-1 has a function that is uncertain. This CDR3 region has 16 residues. Trimming left V 2 bases short and J 2 bases short, with 13 bases between. CDR3 in amino acids: CASSQLQGPPYNEQFF. DNA for the CDR3: TGCGCCAGCAGTCAACTACAGGGACCTCCCTACAATGAGCAGTTCTTC.

In this sample, this clone turned up a few times. The chain is built from TRBV7-2 and TRBJ2-1; D uncertain. Trimming cost V 4 bases and J 4 bases, with 5 bases left between them. The CDR3 consists of 12 residues. Germline assignment: CDR1 SGHTA and CDR2 FQGNSA. The CDR3 sequence is CASSSQYNEQFF. Written as DNA, the CDR3 is TGTGCCAGCAGCTCCCAATACAATGAGCAGTTCTTC. The full variable domain, its missing parts supplied by reference TRBV7-2 and TRBJ2-1, is GAGVSQSPSNKVTEKGKDVELRCDPISGHTALYWYRQSLGQGLEFLIYFQGNSAPDKSGLPSDRFSAERTGGSVSTLTIQRTQQEDSAVYLCASSSQYNEQFFGPGTRLTVL.